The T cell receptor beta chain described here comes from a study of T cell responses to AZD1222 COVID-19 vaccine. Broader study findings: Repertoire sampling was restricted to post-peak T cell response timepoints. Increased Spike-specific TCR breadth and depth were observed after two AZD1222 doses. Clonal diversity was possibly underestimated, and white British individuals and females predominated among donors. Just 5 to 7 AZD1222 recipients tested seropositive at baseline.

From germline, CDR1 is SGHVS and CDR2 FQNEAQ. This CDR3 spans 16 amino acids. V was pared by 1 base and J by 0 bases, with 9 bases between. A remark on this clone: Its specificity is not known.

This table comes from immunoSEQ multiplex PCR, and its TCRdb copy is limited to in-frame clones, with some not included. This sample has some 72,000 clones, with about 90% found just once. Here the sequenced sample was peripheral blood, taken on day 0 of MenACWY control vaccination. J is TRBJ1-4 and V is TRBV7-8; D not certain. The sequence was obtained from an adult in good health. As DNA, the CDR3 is TGTGCCAGCAGCTTAGTCGGCCCTCCAACTAATGAAAAACTGTTTTTT. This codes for CASSLVGPPTNEKLFF.